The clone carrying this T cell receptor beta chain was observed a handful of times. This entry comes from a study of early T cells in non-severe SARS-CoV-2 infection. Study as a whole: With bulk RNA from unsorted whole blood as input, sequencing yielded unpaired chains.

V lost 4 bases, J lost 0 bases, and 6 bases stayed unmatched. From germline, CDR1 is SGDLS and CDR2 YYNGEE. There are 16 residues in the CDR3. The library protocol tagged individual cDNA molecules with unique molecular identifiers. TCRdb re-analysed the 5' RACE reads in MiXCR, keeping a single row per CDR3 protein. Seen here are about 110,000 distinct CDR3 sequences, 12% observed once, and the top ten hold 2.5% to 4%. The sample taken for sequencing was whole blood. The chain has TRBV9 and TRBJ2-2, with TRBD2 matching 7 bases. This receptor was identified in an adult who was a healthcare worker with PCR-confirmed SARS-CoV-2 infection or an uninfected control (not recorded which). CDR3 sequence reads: CASSPRLAANTGELFF. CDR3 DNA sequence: TGTGCCAGCAGCCCACGACTAGCAGCGAACACCGGGGAGCTGTTTTTT.